Below, 17 T cell receptor beta chains from the same sample are listed, as sequenced in a study of Ad26.COV2.S vaccination and SARS-CoV-2 variants (dated by TCRdb to 2020 to 2023). In light of the paper, this sample's treatment or condition label describes: around 19 received Ad26.COV2.S at low or high dose, single or two shots; roughly five received placebo; per-sample allocation not given. For vaccine and placebo recipients, repertoires were sequenced using samples collected on day 63 after the first injection. The library was obtained by the immunoSEQ multiplex PCR assay. As stored in TCRdb, this immuneACCESS dataset retains in-frame rearrangements with V and J assigned. A fraction of the clones does not appear; measured against another copy, unresolved V genes explain less than half of the discrepancy, and the remainder lacks a known reason. The sample profile shows about 350,000 clones; roughly 91% of them were found once. The ten top clones hold approximately 5% of the sample.

The sample was peripheral blood, taken in a trial of Ad26.COV2.S vaccine versus placebo. These receptors were taken from a person between 18 and 65 years old who received the Ad26.COV2.S COVID-19 vaccine or a placebo.

V usage is TRBV27 and J usage is TRBJ1-6; D gene unclear. Germline V CDR1 and CDR2: MNHEY, SMNVEV (reference sequence). Trimming pared 0 bases from V and 10 bases from J, leaving 13 bases between. The CDR3 loop spans 15 amino acids. The CDR3 here is CASSLSYRLQSPLHF. CDR3 in DNA: TGTGCCAGCAGTTTATCTTACCGTTTACAGTCACCCCTCCACTTT.

J is TRBJ1-1 and V is TRBV5-6; a possible D gene is TRBD1 (5 bases). This CDR3 is 15 amino acids long. Germline CDR1 is SGHDT and CDR2 is YYEEEE. V was cut by 0 bases and J by 0 bases, with 9 bases left in between. The chain's CDR3 is CASSLVPGLNTEAFF. The CDR3 nucleotides read TGTGCCAGCAGCTTGGTCCCAGGGTTGAACACTGAAGCTTTCTTT.

This clone appeared a single time. The chain has TRBV5-1 and TRBJ1-4; 9 nucleotides match TRBD1. The CDR3 is 14 residues long. Germline CDR1 is SGHRS and CDR2 is YFSETQ. The V segment lost 2 bases and the J segment 5 bases; nucleotides outside the gene matches: 1. The CDR3 loop is CASSFGQGNEKLFF. CDR3 nucleotides: TGCGCCAGCAGCTTTGGACAGGGGAATGAAAAACTGTTTTTT.

The chain links TRBV6-5 to TRBJ2-1; 9 bases are shared with TRBD2. This CDR3 is 15 amino acids long. Per germline, CDR1 MNHEY and CDR2 SVGAGI. After removal of 5 bases from V and 6 bases from J, the junction contained 8 bases not matched to a gene. For the CDR3, the DNA is TGTGCCAGCAGTCCCACTGGCGGGAGGGTCAATGAGCAGTTCTTC. Amino acid sequence: CASSPTGGRVNEQFF.

CDR3 sequence (DNA): TGTGCCAGTAGTCCGTGGGGCAGGGGCTACAATGAGCAGTTCTTC. Translating gives CASSPWGRGYNEQFF. This sequence joins TRBV19 and TRBJ2-1, with D possibly being TRBD1 (6 bases). V was shortened by 5 bases and J by 3 bases, with 14 bases between the two germline ends. Looked up from germline, CDR1 is LNHDA and CDR2 is SQIVND (reference sequence). This CDR3 has 15 residues.

V is TRBV19 and J is TRBJ1-2; the match to TRBD1 covers 7 bases. Germline V gives CDR1 LNHDA, CDR2 SQIVND (reference sequence). V dropped 3 bases and J dropped 5; count of bases not matched to a gene: 6. CDR3 length: 14 residues. CDR3 residues: CASSMRGQEYGYTF. CDR3 bases: TGTGCCAGTAGTATGAGAGGACAGGAATATGGCTACACCTTC. Together with reference TRBV19 and TRBJ1-2, the CDR3 gives the full variable domain: DGGITQSPKYLFRKEGQNVTLSCEQNLNHDAMYWYRQDPGQGLRLIYYSQIVNDFQKGDIAEGYSVSREKKESFPLTVTSAQKNPTAFYLCASSMRGQEYGYTFGSGTRLTVV.

The rearrangement uses TRBV10-2 and TRBJ2-5, with 14 bases matching TRBD2. The CDR3 sequence is 14 residues long. V lost 2 bases to trimming and J lost 10 bases; unmatched junction nucleotides: 3. Germline V gene data show CDR1 as WSHSY and CDR2 as SAAADI. CDR3: CASSERLAGGSQYF. DNA for the CDR3: TGCGCCAGCAGTGAGAGACTAGCGGGAGGGAGCCAGTACTTC.

The chain uses TRBV7-2 and TRBJ2-7, with 11 bases aligning to TRBD2. The V gene end was trimmed by 4 bases and the J gene end by 7 bases; junction bases not matched to a gene: 12. The CDR3 has 16 residues. Germline CDR1 SGHTA, CDR2 FQGNSA. CDR3 DNA sequence: TGTGCCAGCAGCTCCCGGACTAGCGGGCGGGGCGGGGAGCAGTACTTC. Translating gives CASSSRTSGRGGEQYF.

CDR3 sequence: CASSLQGQVEAFF. For the CDR3, the DNA is TGTGCCAGCAGTTTACAGGGGCAGGTTGAAGCTTTCTTT. The J gene is TRBJ1-1, the V gene TRBV28; D might be TRBD1 (6 bases). CDR1 is MDHEN, CDR2 SYDVKM, per germline. Trimming left V 2 bases short and J 7 bases short, with 11 bases between. The CDR3 has 13 amino acids.

The chain couples TRBV19 to TRBJ1-2; TRBD1 agrees at 7 bases. CDR1 and CDR2 from the germline V gene are LNHDA and SQIVND (reference sequence). The CDR3 covers 14 residues. The V segment lost 6 bases and the J segment 4 bases; nucleotides outside the gene matches: 8. CDR3 nucleotides: TGTGCCAGTAGCGCGACAGGGTCGGGCTATGGCTACACCTTC. This encodes CASSATGSGYGYTF. Complete variable domain (other parts from reference TRBV19 and TRBJ1-2): DGGITQSPKYLFRKEGQNVTLSCEQNLNHDAMYWYRQDPGQGLRLIYYSQIVNDFQKGDIAEGYSVSREKKESFPLTVTSAQKNPTAFYLCASSATGSGYGYTFGSGTRLTVV.

The rearrangement links TRBV2 to TRBJ1-5; maybe TRBD1 (5 bases). Per germline, CDR1 SNHLY and CDR2 FYNNEI. V shed 6 bases and J shed 6 bases, with 18 bases lying between them. CDR3 length: 15 residues. The CDR3 is CASSLGDLVVQPQHF. In nucleotides, the CDR3 is TGTGCCAGCAGCCTCGGGGACCTCGTTGTTCAGCCCCAGCATTTT.

The V gene is TRBV4-1, the J gene TRBJ1-1, with D maybe TRBD1 (5 bases). CDR3 length: 17 amino acids. Germline CDR1 MGHRA, CDR2 YSYEKL. Trimming took 6 bases from V and 6 from J, leaving 26 bases between them. CDR3 DNA sequence: TGCGCCAGCAGGGTCGGGGACCAGGGACGGAATATCCCTGAAGCTTTCTTT. Translated, it gives CASRVGDQGRNIPEAFF.

V gene TRBV21-1 combines with J gene TRBJ1-5. TRBV21-1 is an annotated pseudogene. This CDR3 is built from 15 residues. CDR3: CASSEAGPRNQPQHF. Written as DNA, the CDR3 is TGTGCCAGCAGCGAAGCCGGGCCGAGAAATCAGCCCCAGCATTTT.

The chain combines TRBV27 with TRBJ2-7; D unclear. Germline V CDR1 and CDR2: MNHEY, SMNVEV (reference sequence). The CDR3 consists of 14 residues. V shed 6 bases and J shed 2 bases, with 14 bases lying between them. The CDR3 DNA follows: TGTGCCAGCAGACCCGCCGGCATACCCTACGAGCAGTACTTC. Its protein is CASRPAGIPYEQYF.

This chain links TRBV2 with TRBJ1-2, with D maybe TRBD1 (6 bases). The CDR3 spans 15 residues. V lost 4 bases, J lost 7 bases, and 19 bases lay in between. The germline V gene encodes CDR1 SNHLY and CDR2 FYNNEI. CDR3 DNA sequence: TGTGCCAGCAGTGTCGACAGGAGTCATACTAGTGGCTACACCTTC. This codes for CASSVDRSHTSGYTF.

V and J are TRBV10-2 and TRBJ1-2; a weak D match, TRBD1 (6 bases). The germline V and J ends were trimmed by 5 bases and 4 bases, with 20 bases remaining between them. CDR1 and CDR2 from the germline V gene are WSHSY and SAAADI. The CDR3 has 16 residues. Here the CDR3 reads CASSQYLRGSGYGYTF. Here the CDR3 DNA reads TGCGCCAGCAGTCAGTATCTCAGGGGCAGCGGCTATGGCTACACCTTC.

By frequency in the sample, this clone is medium-sized. V usage is TRBV6-6 and J usage is TRBJ1-6; D uncertain. Trimming stripped 6 bases from V and 0 bases from J, with 6 bases between. Looked up from germline, CDR1 is MNHNY and CDR2 is SVGAGI (reference sequence). The CDR3 sequence is 14 residues long. The CDR3 DNA sequence: TGTGCCAGCAGCCTCCCCTCCTATAATTCACCCCTCCACTTT. Its protein is CASSLPSYNSPLHF.